This TCR beta chain was identified in a study of OX40 agonist ivuxolimab in advanced cancers. Study information: Ivuxolimab was delivered to patients intravenously every 2 weeks at doses spanning 0.01 to 10 mg/kg. Findings and caveats of the study: Some patients who did not respond also had low normalized T-cell clonal expansion. CD4+ and CD8+ blood T cells expanded clonally by week 6 at 0.1 to 3.0 mg/kg.

Unmatched junction bases numbered 4, after V lost 5 bases and J lost 4 bases. From germline, CDR1 is MNHNS and CDR2 SASEGT. The CDR3 runs 13 residues. As concerns this clone: The antigen is undetermined.

The protocol was immunoSEQ multiplex PCR, while the TCRdb copy is restricted to in-frame clones and leaves out a portion. This sample yields 45,000 to 65,000 clones, of which 77% are seen a single time; just under 6.5% belongs to the top ten. The cohort excluded patients with autoimmune disease history or systemic immunosuppression. The receptor's source is an adult with an advanced solid tumor such as melanoma, head and neck, liver or kidney cancer. The source material was CD4+ or CD8+ T cells sorted from blood, sampled in a trial of the OX40 agonist ivuxolimab. The chain links TRBV6-1 to TRBJ2-7; 8 bases map to TRBD1. The CDR3 protein is CASSFRQGYEQYF. DNA of the CDR3: TGTGCCAGCAGTTTTCGACAGGGGTACGAGCAGTACTTC.